The 7 T cell receptor beta chains below come from one sample, sequenced in a study of blood T cell repertoires in COVID-19. The assay was immunoSEQ multiplex PCR, and TCRdb's table has in-frame clones only and misses some. The data hold 180,000 or so clones, with roughly 90% observed a single time. The sequencing input was PBMCs or T cells enriched from blood (not recorded which). These receptors were obtained from a woman in her late teens or twenties who had recovered from COVID-19.

The chain combines TRBV30 with TRBJ2-1, with TRBD2 matching 11 bases. Germline V gene data show CDR1 as GTSNPN and CDR2 as SVGIG (reference sequence). The CDR3 is made up of 14 amino acids. V shed 6 bases, J shed 6 bases, and the junction held 7 bases outside the gene matches. The CDR3 coding sequence is TGTGCCTGCGACTTAGCGGGAGGGGCCAATGAGCAGTTCTTC. This codes for CACDLAGGANEQFF.

The CDR3 sequence is CATSRDRGASGGYTF. Written as DNA, the CDR3 is TGTGCCACCAGCAGGGACAGGGGAGCCAGCGGTGGCTACACCTTC. V is TRBV15 and J is TRBJ1-2, with 9 bases matching TRBD1. This CDR3 has 15 amino acids. Per the germline V gene, CDR1 is LNHNV and CDR2 is YYDKDF (reference sequence). J lost 7 bases, V lost 3 bases, and 9 bases had no gene match.

The chain combines TRBV11-2 with TRBJ1-3, with 10 bases fitting TRBD1. Germline V gene lookup returns CDR1 SGHAT and CDR2 FQNNGV. The length of the CDR3 is 16 residues. V was clipped by 5 bases and J by 0 bases; unmatched bases: 4. CDR3 loop: CASSGRTGGSGNTIYF. The CDR3 DNA sequence: TGTGCCAGCAGCGGAAGGACAGGGGGCTCTGGAAACACCATATATTTT.

The chain links TRBV27 to TRBJ2-3; possible D gene TRBD2, 5 bases. This CDR3 is 14 amino acids long. Trimming removed 4 bases at V and 4 bases at J, with 12 bases between. The germline V gene encodes CDR1 MNHEY and CDR2 SMNVEV (reference sequence). In DNA, the CDR3 is TGTGCCAGCAGTTGGACGCGGACTTCAGATACGCAGTATTTT. Amino acid sequence: CASSWTRTSDTQYF.

V and J are TRBV9 and TRBJ2-5; 7 nucleotides align to TRBD1. With V trimmed by 4 bases and J by 2 bases, 2 bases remained unmatched. Germline loops: CDR1 SGDLS, CDR2 YYNGEE. The CDR3 has 13 residues. Here the CDR3 DNA reads TGTGCCAGCAGCCGGGACAGACAAGAGACCCAGTACTTC. Translating it yields CASSRDRQETQYF.

In this sample, this clone turned up a few times. The chain is built from TRBV6-5 and TRBJ2-1; D is perhaps TRBD2 (5 bases). This CDR3 contains 16 residues. Deletions cut 0 bases from V and 6 bases from J, with 15 bases between. Germline V CDR1 and CDR2: MNHEY, SVGAGI. CDR3 amino acids: CASSYSGLARGNEQFF. DNA for the CDR3: TGTGCCAGCAGTTACTCGGGTCTAGCCCGCGGCAATGAGCAGTTCTTC.

This chain links TRBV19 with TRBJ2-2; 8 nucleotides agree with TRBD1. With V trimmed by 7 bases and J by 6 bases, 4 bases remained unmatched. Germline assignment: CDR1 LNHDA and CDR2 SQIVND (reference sequence). The CDR3 spans 13 residues. CDR3 amino acids: CASTEQGAGELFF. The CDR3, as DNA: TGTGCCAGTACGGAACAGGGGGCCGGGGAGCTGTTTTTT.